These 18 T cell receptor beta chains were all obtained from the same sample, sequenced in a study of T cell changes during pregnancy in multiple sclerosis. This table comes from immunoSEQ multiplex PCR, and its TCRdb copy is limited to in-frame clones, with some not included. Among more than 50,000 clones listed, more than 90% were seen once. The sequenced sample was peripheral blood, obtained in the first trimester of pregnancy. Source of these receptors: a female donor in good health, enrolled as a control in a pregnancy study.

This clone was seen just once. The chain recombines TRBV19 with TRBJ2-7; D gene ambiguous. This CDR3 spans 11 amino acids. Germline V gene lookup returns CDR1 LNHDA and CDR2 SQIVND (reference sequence). The V gene lost 11 bases and the J gene lost 5 bases, with 13 bases spanning the gap. CDR3 in DNA: TGTGCCTCCCGAGGAGCTCACGAGCAGTACTTC. Translated, it gives CASRGAHEQYF.

V gene TRBV18 combines with J gene TRBJ1-5; a weak D match, TRBD1 (6 bases). Germline V gene data show CDR1 as KGHSH and CDR2 as LQKENI. V was pared by 6 bases and J by 0 bases, with 12 bases between. This CDR3 comprises 15 residues. This CDR3 is CASSKLGGSNQPQHF. The CDR3 DNA is TGTGCCAGCTCGAAATTAGGGGGTAGCAATCAGCCCCAGCATTTT.

The rearrangement uses TRBV29-1 and TRBJ1-2, with 9 bases matching TRBD1. Unmatched junction bases numbered 2, after V lost 1 base and J lost 8 bases. Germline loops: CDR1 SQVTM, CDR2 ANQGSEA. The CDR3 totals 12 residues. The CDR3 region is CSVEGQGEGYTF. CDR3 nucleotides: TGCAGCGTTGAAGGACAGGGGGAAGGCTACACCTTC.

V gene TRBV11-3 combines with J gene TRBJ2-7; D gene ambiguous. This CDR3 is built from 14 residues. Germline-derived CDR1 and CDR2 are SGHNT and YENEEA. Trimming cost V 0 bases and J 0 bases, with 6 bases left between them. CDR3 bases: TGTGCCAGCAGCTTAGACAGGCTCTCCTACGAGCAGTACTTC. Amino acid sequence: CASSLDRLSYEQYF.

The V call is TRBV19, the J call TRBJ1-1; no reliable D call. Germline V CDR1 and CDR2: LNHDA, SQIVND (reference sequence). This CDR3 contains 14 residues. V lost 3 bases and J lost 5, with 13 bases in between. The CDR3 DNA follows: TGTGCCAGTAGTATGATCTCCGGGGAGACTGAAGCTTTCTTT. As protein: CASSMISGETEAFF. Based on the CDR3 plus reference TRBV19 and TRBJ1-1, the full variable domain is DGGITQSPKYLFRKEGQNVTLSCEQNLNHDAMYWYRQDPGQGLRLIYYSQIVNDFQKGDIAEGYSVSREKKESFPLTVTSAQKNPTAFYLCASSMISGETEAFFGQGTRLTVV.

The chain is built from TRBV7-3 and TRBJ1-2, with 7 bases aligning to TRBD1. Germline CDR1 SGHTA, CDR2 FQGTGA. This CDR3 is 14 amino acids long. V dropped 1 base and J dropped 4; count of bases not matched to a gene: 3. CDR3 loop: CASSLIKGAYGYTF. CDR3 coding DNA: TGTGCCAGCAGCTTAATAAAGGGGGCCTATGGCTACACCTTC.

This clone has only a few counts. The chain joins TRBV5-6 to TRBJ2-2; D is unresolved. V gave up 2 bases and J gave up 0 bases, with 14 bases separating them. The CDR3 is 17 residues long. Germline V CDR1 and CDR2: SGHDT, YYEEEE. DNA of the CDR3: TGTGCCAGCAGCTTTGCCTCGGGTGATCCGAACACCGGGGAGCTGTTTTTT. Protein product: CASSFASGDPNTGELFF. Together with reference TRBV5-6 and TRBJ2-2, the CDR3 gives the full variable domain: DAGVTQSPTHLIKTRGQQVTLRCSPKSGHDTVSWYQQALGQGPQFIFQYYEEEERQRGNFPDRFSGHQFPNYSSELNVNALLLGDSALYLCASSFASGDPNTGELFFGEGSRLTVL.

The V call is TRBV15, the J call TRBJ2-5, with TRBD2 identical over 14 bases. The CDR3 contains 19 residues. Trimming removed 5 bases from V and 1 base from J; junction bases left unmatched: 12. Per germline, CDR1 LNHNV and CDR2 YYDKDF (reference sequence). This CDR3 reads CATSPPWTSGGRTQETQYF. CDR3 nucleotide sequence: TGTGCCACCAGCCCTCCCTGGACTAGCGGGGGGAGAACCCAAGAGACCCAGTACTTC.

The rearrangement joins TRBV7-2 to TRBJ2-1, with 10 bases identical to TRBD2. This CDR3 has 17 amino acids. Germline V gives CDR1 SGHTA, CDR2 FQGNSA. V lost 3 bases to trimming and J lost 3 bases; unmatched junction nucleotides: 8. The CDR3 DNA reads as TGTGCCAGCAGCTTCAAACGGACTAGCGGCTACTACAATGAGCAGTTCTTC. Amino acids: CASSFKRTSGYYNEQFF.

The chain has TRBV4-2 and TRBJ1-2; the match to TRBD1 covers 8 bases. Germline-derived CDR1 and CDR2 are LGHNA and YNFKEQ. CDR3 length: 15 amino acids. V shed 0 bases, J shed 5 bases, and the junction held 5 bases outside the gene matches. The CDR3 region is CASSQEGTGRYGYTF. In DNA form, the CDR3 reads TGTGCCAGCAGCCAAGAGGGGACAGGCCGATATGGCTACACCTTC.

This clone showed up just a few times. J is TRBJ1-3 and V is TRBV6-5, with D tentatively TRBD1 (6 bases). The V and J ends lost 2 bases and 1 base respectively, with 9 bases between them. The CDR3 has 15 amino acids. Germline assignment: CDR1 MNHEY and CDR2 SVGAGI. The CDR3 loop reads CASSYGGSSGNTIYF. Here the CDR3 DNA reads TGTGCCAGCAGTTACGGGGGCTCATCTGGAAACACCATATATTTT.

CDR3 residues: CASSPVAGSSYNEQFF. In nucleotides, the CDR3 is TGTGCCAGCTCACCAGTTGCGGGAAGCTCCTACAATGAGCAGTTCTTC. The chain employs TRBV18 and TRBJ2-1, with D tentatively TRBD2 (6 bases). Per the germline V gene, CDR1 is KGHSH and CDR2 is LQKENI. V shed 2 bases and J shed 0 bases, with 11 bases lying between them. The CDR3 totals 16 residues.

This clone occurred a few times. The chain couples TRBV9 to TRBJ2-3; 12 bases agree with TRBD2. J gave up 4 bases and V 3 bases, and 12 bases lay outside the gene matches. The CDR3 loop spans 18 amino acids. Germline CDR1 SGDLS, CDR2 YYNGEE. CDR3 amino acids: CASSAEMTSGSGSDTQYF. CDR3 DNA sequence: TGTGCCAGCAGCGCAGAGATGACTAGCGGGAGTGGTTCAGATACGCAGTATTTT.

V gene TRBV11-2 combines with J gene TRBJ2-1; 8 positions agree with TRBD1. The CDR3 is made up of 14 amino acids. Germline V CDR1 and CDR2: SGHAT, FQNNGV. V dropped 5 bases and J dropped 7; count of bases not matched to a gene: 7. CDR3 amino acids: CASSRQGLANEQFF. Here the CDR3 DNA reads TGTGCCAGCAGCCGACAGGGGCTTGCGAATGAGCAGTTCTTC.

V usage is TRBV6-6 and J usage is TRBJ2-6; D is uncertain. Germline values: CDR1 MNHNY, CDR2 SVGAGI (reference sequence). CDR3 length: 12 residues. The germline V and J ends were trimmed by 10 bases and 4 bases, with 8 bases remaining between them. CDR3 amino acids: CATTEGANVLTF. In DNA, the CDR3 is TGTGCCACCACAGAGGGGGCCAACGTCCTGACTTTC.

This clone was seen only once. The junction departs from the called germline gene at one end, perhaps through a read error. This chain uses TRBV7-3 with TRBJ1-1, with D perhaps TRBD1 (6 bases). The CDR3 loop spans 13 amino acids. The V gene's germline CDR1 is SGHTA and CDR2 FQGTGA. CDR3 bases: TGTGCCAGCAGCCCGGACAGAGGGGCTGAAACTTTCTTT. Translation gives CASSPDRGAETFF.

The CDR3 nucleotides are TGTGCCATTTGGACTAGCTCTAGCACAGATACGCAGTATTTT. This sequence encodes CAIWTSSSTDTQYF. This sequence joins TRBV10-3 and TRBJ2-3; 8 bases match TRBD2. Germline V lookup: CDR1 ENHRY, CDR2 SYGVKD. The CDR3 is 14 amino acids. J gave up 0 bases and V 9 bases, and 5 bases lay outside the gene matches.

The V call is TRBV4-1, the J call TRBJ2-3, with 12 nucleotides matching TRBD2. Per the germline V gene, CDR1 is MGHRA and CDR2 is YSYEKL. After removal of 2 bases from V and 5 bases from J, the junction contained 2 bases not matched to a gene. The CDR3 has 15 residues. The CDR3 DNA follows: TGCGCCAGCAGCCAACCGGGACTAGCGGGAGATACGCAGTATTTT. Translated, it gives CASSQPGLAGDTQYF.